This TCR beta chain was retrieved from a study of blood T cell repertoires in COVID-19. Unmatched junction bases numbered 11, after V lost 3 bases and J lost 1 base. The CDR3 covers 19 residues. Germline V lookup: CDR1 SGDLS, CDR2 YYNGEE. In the source study's methods: Estimation of nucleated cell counts relied on the amplification of reference gene primers. The data were produced by immunoSEQ multiplex PCR, yet TCRdb's version contains in-frame clones alone and is incomplete. That table is the source of V, J and clone size, and D and trimming were worked out from the DNA. The data hold around 290,000 clones, with 75% to 95% observed a single time. This clone was picked up one time.

The rearrangement uses TRBV9 and TRBJ2-5; TRBD2 matches at 14 bases. Material for sequencing was PBMCs or T cells enriched from blood (not recorded which). The clonotype originates from a woman in her twenties or thirties who had recovered from COVID-19. DNA for the CDR3: TGTGCCAGCAGCGATGAGACCGGGACTAGCGGGGGCTCCCAAGAGACCCAGTACTTC. It specifies CASSDETGTSGGSQETQYF.